The clone carrying this T cell receptor (beta chain) was observed a few times. Its target is unknown. Diagnosis rested on symptoms, serum thyroxine and TRAb, thyroid ultrasound, and orbital computed tomography. The investigators amplified TCR beta CDR3 regions from RNA transcripts. TCR CDR3 regions were first amplified by RT-PCR with HTBI primers. TCRdb reanalysed the multiplex PCR reads using MiXCR and keeps one entry per CDR3 protein. The sample holds some 250,000 distinct CDR3 sequences, about 14% seen once. This sample was included in a study of T cells in Graves' hyperthyroidism and ophthalmopathy. Broader study findings: Ophthalmopathy and stable hyperthyroidism were told apart by a 13 V-J model. Ophthalmopathy onset followed model prediction by a median about 6.5 months.

The sequence was obtained from a woman between 40 and 55 years old with Graves' hyperthyroidism that later progressed to Graves' ophthalmopathy. Material: blood.

CDR3 DNA: TGTGCCTGGACCGCCCTGGAAGCCAAAAACATTCAGTACTTC. Protein sequence: CAWTALEAKNIQYF. This chain links TRBV30 with TRBJ2-4; D is unresolved. The germline V gene has CDR1 GTSNPN and CDR2 SVGIG (reference sequence). V was shortened by 4 bases and J by 0 bases, with 10 bases between the two germline ends. The CDR3 spans 14 residues.